Shown below are 6 T cell receptor beta chains from a single sample sequenced in a study of a mutant IDH1 vaccine in newly diagnosed glioma. These receptors are not linked to any known antigen. Here immunoSEQ multiplex PCR was the method, and the copy in TCRdb shows in-frame clones only, minus some. The sample holds about 31,000 clones, over 75% seen once. Specified time point: week 47, end of study. Topical imiquimod was applied with each vaccine dose, which held 300 ug of mutant IDH1 20-mer peptide. Sequenced here: PBMCs, sampled from a glioma patient whose treatment included an IDH1 peptide vaccine. The source is a woman aged 40 to 50 with glioma.

This sequence joins TRBV6-1 and TRBJ1-2; D remains ambiguous. This CDR3 contains 14 residues. V lost 7 bases to trimming and J lost 2 bases, with 14 bases between them. Germline V lookup: CDR1 MNHNS, CDR2 SASEGT. This CDR3 is CASTSQPENYGYTF. CDR3 DNA sequence: TGTGCCAGCACTTCTCAACCGGAGAACTATGGCTACACCTTC.

This sequence joins TRBV6-1 and TRBJ2-2; 7 bases align to TRBD1. The germline CDR1 and CDR2 sequences are MNHNS and SASEGT. The CDR3 has 14 residues. J gave up 4 bases and V 5 bases, and 4 bases lay outside the gene matches. The CDR3 region has the DNA TGTGCCAGCAGTCCGGCAGGGGGCACCGGGGAGCTGTTTTTT. Protein product: CASSPAGGTGELFF.

DNA of the CDR3: TGTGCCAGTAGTAGGGACAGGGGTGAGCCCCAGCATTTT. This sequence encodes CASSRDRGEPQHF. V gene TRBV19 combines with J gene TRBJ1-5; 10 nucleotides line up with TRBD1. This CDR3 is 13 amino acids long. The germline gives CDR1 LNHDA, CDR2 SQIVND (reference sequence). V shed 4 bases, J shed 8 bases, and the junction held 2 bases outside the gene matches.

On this clone itself: One end of the junction does not line up with germline, which may come from a read error. The chain has TRBV5-1 and TRBJ2-1; a possible D gene is TRBD2 (6 bases). The germline V gene has CDR1 SGHRS and CDR2 YFSETQ. This CDR3 is 13 amino acids long. The CDR3 spells CASRLGLNNEQFF. In DNA, the CDR3 is TGCGCCAGCAGGTTGGGACTTAACAATGAGCAGTTCTTC.

This clone turned up a few times. This sequence joins TRBV5-1 and TRBJ1-1; 8 bases are shared with TRBD1. The CDR3 has 15 amino acids. V lost 5 bases and J lost 0; bases outside the gene matches: 6. Germline assignment: CDR1 SGHRS and CDR2 YFSETQ. CDR3 sequence: CASRTGDQLNTEAFF. The CDR3 DNA reads TGCGCCAGCAGGACAGGGGACCAACTGAACACTGAAGCTTTCTTT. Based on the CDR3 plus reference TRBV5-1 and TRBJ1-1, the full variable domain is KAGVTQTPRYLIKTRGQQVTLSCSPISGHRSVSWYQQTPGQGLQFLFEYFSETQRNKGNFPGRFSGRQFSNSRSEMNVSTLELGDSALYLCASRTGDQLNTEAFFGQGTRLTVV.

As DNA, the CDR3 is TGTGCCAGCAGCCTCGGACCGATTAATGAAAAACTGTTTTTT. Protein sequence: CASSLGPINEKLFF. The chain recombines TRBV7-2 with TRBJ1-4; D not resolved. The CDR3 consists of 14 residues. From germline, CDR1 is SGHTA and CDR2 FQGNSA. Between the trimmed V and J ends, which lost 5 bases and 4 bases, there was a span of 11 bases.